This entry features one T cell receptor (beta chain) sequence. V shed 5 bases and J shed 7 bases, with 12 bases lying between them. CDR3 length: 14 amino acids. In germline, CDR1 is SGHTA, CDR2 FQGTGA. This entry is derived from a study of blood T cell repertoires in COVID-19. About the research overall: From the United States, Italy and Spain came samples of acute and convalescent COVID-19. The cDNA or gDNA used as material had been derived from T cells, B-cell-depleted T cells, or PBMCs.

TCRdb's table, derived via immunoSEQ multiplex PCR, lists solely in-frame clones and lacks some. The sample shows 70,000 or so clones, approximately 80% of them seen only once. The receptor was derived from a man aged 45-60 years with COVID-19, enrolled during active disease. The chain couples TRBV7-3 to TRBJ1-6, with D perhaps TRBD1 (6 bases). Sequencing used peripheral blood. This chain's CDR3 is CASSLGQQNSPLHF. Here the CDR3 DNA reads TGTGCCAGCAGCCTAGGACAGCAAAATTCACCCCTCCACTTT.